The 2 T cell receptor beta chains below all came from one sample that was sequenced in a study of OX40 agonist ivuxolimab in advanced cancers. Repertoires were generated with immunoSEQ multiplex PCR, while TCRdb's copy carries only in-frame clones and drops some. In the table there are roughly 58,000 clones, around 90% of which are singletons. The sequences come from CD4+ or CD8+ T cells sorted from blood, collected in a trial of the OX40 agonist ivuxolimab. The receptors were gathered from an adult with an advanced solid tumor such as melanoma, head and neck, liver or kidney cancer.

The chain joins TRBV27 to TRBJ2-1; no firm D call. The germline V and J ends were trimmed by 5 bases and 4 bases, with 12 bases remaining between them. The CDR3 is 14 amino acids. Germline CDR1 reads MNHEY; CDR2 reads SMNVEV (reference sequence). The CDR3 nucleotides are TGTGCCAGCAGTGGCCATATCACGTACAATGAGCAGTTCTTC. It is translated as CASSGHITYNEQFF.

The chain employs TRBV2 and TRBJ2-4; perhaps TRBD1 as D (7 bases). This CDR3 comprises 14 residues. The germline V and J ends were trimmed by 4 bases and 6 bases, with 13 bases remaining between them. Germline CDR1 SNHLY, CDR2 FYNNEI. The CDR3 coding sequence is TGTGCCAGCAGTGGCCAGGGGGGCGCAAACATTCAGTACTTC. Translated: CASSGQGGANIQYF.